This T cell receptor beta chain was sequenced in a study of T cell changes during pregnancy in multiple sclerosis. Here immunoSEQ multiplex PCR was the method, and the copy in TCRdb shows in-frame clones only, minus some. Among fewer than 75,000 clones listed, 90% to 95% were seen once. V was clipped by 2 bases and J by 2 bases, with 12 bases between them. Germline lookup yields CDR1 KGHSH and CDR2 LQKENI. This CDR3 spans 16 amino acids. The chain recombines TRBV18 with TRBJ2-2, with D tentatively TRBD1 (6 bases). The material sequenced was CD8+ T cells from peripheral blood mononuclear cells, taken before pregnancy. This TCR came from a female donor with multiple sclerosis, enrolled in a pregnancy study. CDR3 sequence reads: CASSPATGENTGELFF. CDR3 coding DNA: TGTGCCAGCTCACCAGCGACAGGCGAAAACACCGGGGAGCTGTTTTTT.